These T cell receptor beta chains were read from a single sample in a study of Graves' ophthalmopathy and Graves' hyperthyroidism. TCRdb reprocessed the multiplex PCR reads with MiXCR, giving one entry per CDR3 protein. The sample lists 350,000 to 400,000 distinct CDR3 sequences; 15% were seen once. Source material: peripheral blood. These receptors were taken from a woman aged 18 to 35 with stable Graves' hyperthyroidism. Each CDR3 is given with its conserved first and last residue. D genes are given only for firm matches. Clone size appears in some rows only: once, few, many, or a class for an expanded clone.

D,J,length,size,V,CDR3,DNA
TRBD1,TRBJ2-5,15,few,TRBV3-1,CASSSHRGFQETQYF,TGTGCCAGCAGCTCACACAGGGGTTTTCAAGAGACCCAGTACTTC
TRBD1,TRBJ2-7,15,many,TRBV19,CASEKGGTGTYEQYF,TGTGCCAGTGAGAAGGGCGGGACAGGGACCTACGAGCAGTACTTC
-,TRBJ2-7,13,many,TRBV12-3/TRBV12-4,CASSSLGPDEQYF,TGTGCCAGCAGTTCGTTAGGGCCCGACGAGCAGTACTTC
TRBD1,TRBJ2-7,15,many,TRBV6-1,CASSRPVGQSYEQYF,TGTGCCAGCAGTCGCCCTGTGGGACAGTCCTACGAGCAGTACTTC
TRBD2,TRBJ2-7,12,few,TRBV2,CAIGTSWYEQYF,TGTGCCATAGGGACTAGCTGGTACGAGCAGTACTTC
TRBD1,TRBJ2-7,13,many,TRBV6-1,CATGTGHSYEQYF,TGTGCCACAGGGACAGGTCACTCCTACGAGCAGTACTTC
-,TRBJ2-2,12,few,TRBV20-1,CSASTNTGELFF,TGCAGTGCTTCAACGAACACCGGGGAGCTGTTTTTT
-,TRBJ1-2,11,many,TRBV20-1,CSARDMEPHTF,TGCAGTGCTAGAGATATGGAGCCCCACACCTTC
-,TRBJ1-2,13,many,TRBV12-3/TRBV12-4,CASTLGGARDYTF,TGTGCCAGCACTCTTGGGGGGGCTCGGGACTACACCTTC
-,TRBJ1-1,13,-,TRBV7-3,CASSLNVGTEAFF,TGTGCCAGCAGCTTAAACGTAGGCACTGAAGCTTTCTTT
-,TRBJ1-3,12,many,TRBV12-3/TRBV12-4,CASTFSGNTIYF,TGTGCCAGCACCTTTTCCGGAAACACCATATATTTT
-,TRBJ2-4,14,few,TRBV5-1,CASRPDWAKNIKYF,TGCGCCAGCAGACCGGACTGGGCCAAAAACATTAAGTACTTC
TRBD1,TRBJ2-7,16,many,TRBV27,CASTPGYRGRSYEQYF,TGTGCCAGCACTCCGGGGTACAGGGGCCGCTCCTACGAGCAGTACTTC
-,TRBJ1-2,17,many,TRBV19,CASSIIGDTRTNYGYTF,TGTGCCAGTAGTATTATTGGGGACACCAGGACGAACTATGGCTACACCTTC
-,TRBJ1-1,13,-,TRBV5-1,CASGKQGGAEAFF,TGCGCCAGCGGGAAACAGGGAGGCGCTGAAGCTTTCTTT
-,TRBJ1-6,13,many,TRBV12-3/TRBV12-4,CASSLGQNSPLHF,TGTGCCAGCAGTTTAGGACAAAATTCACCCCTCCACTTT
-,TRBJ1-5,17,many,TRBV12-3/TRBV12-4,CASSLEITGKRDQPQHF,TGTGCCAGCAGTTTAGAGATAACAGGGAAGCGTGATCAGCCCCAGCATTTT
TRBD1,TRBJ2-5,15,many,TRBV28,CASSLGSRGRETQYF,TGTGCCAGCAGTTTGGGTTCCAGGGGGCGGGAGACCCAGTACTTC
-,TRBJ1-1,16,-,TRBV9,CASSAIAPGPNTEAFF,TGTGCCAGCAGCGCCATCGCCCCGGGCCCGAACACTGAAGCTTTCTTT
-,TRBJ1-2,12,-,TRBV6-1,CASTVSNYGYTF,TGTGCCAGCACGGTTTCTAACTATGGCTACACCTTC
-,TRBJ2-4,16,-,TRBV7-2,CASSLERTTIRGTQYF,TGTGCCAGTAGCTTAGAGAGGACGACGATTAGGGGGACTCAGTACTTC
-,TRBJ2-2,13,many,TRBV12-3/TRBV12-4,CASSSGVTGELFF,TGTGCCAGCAGTTCAGGGGTCACCGGGGAGCTGTTTTTT
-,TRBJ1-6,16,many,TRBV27,CASSSTGSSYNSPLHF,TGTGCCAGCAGTTCCACAGGGAGCTCCTATAATTCACCCCTCCACTTT
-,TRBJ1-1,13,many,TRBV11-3,CASSLGGWTEAFF,TGTGCCAGCAGCCTGGGAGGGTGGACTGAAGCTTTCTTT
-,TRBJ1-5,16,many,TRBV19,CASSMWQGRTNQPQHF,TGTGCCAGTAGTATGTGGCAGGGGCGTACCAATCAGCCCCAGCATTTT
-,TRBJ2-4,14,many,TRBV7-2,CASSFLFGGDIQYF,TGTGCCAGCAGCTTCCTCTTCGGGGGTGACATTCAGTACTTC
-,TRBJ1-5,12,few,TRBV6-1,CASSEDNQPQHF,TGTGCCAGCAGTGAAGACAATCAGCCCCAGCATTTT
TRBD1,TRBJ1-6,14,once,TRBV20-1,CSARGVPYNSPLHF,TGCAGTGCCAGGGGGGTCCCCTATAATTCACCCCTCCACTTT
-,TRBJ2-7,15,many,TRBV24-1,CATRTETESSYEQYF,TGTGCCACCAGAACCGAGACGGAAAGCTCCTACGAGCAGTACTTC
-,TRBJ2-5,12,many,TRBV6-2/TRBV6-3,CASSYAPTFRYF,TGTGCCAGCAGTTACGCCCCGACCTTTAGGTACTTC
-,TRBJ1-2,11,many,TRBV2,CASIPPHGYTF,TGTGCCAGCATTCCACCACATGGCTACACCTTC
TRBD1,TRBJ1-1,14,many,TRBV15,CATSSRQGATEAFF,TGTGCCACCAGCAGTCGTCAGGGGGCCACTGAAGCTTTCTTT
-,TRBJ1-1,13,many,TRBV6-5,CASSYSPLGGAFF,TGTGCCAGCAGTTACTCGCCCTTAGGTGGGGCTTTCTTT
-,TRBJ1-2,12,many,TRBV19,CASSIVGVGYTF,TGTGCCAGTAGTATCGTGGGGGTCGGCTACACCTTC
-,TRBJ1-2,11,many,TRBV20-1,CSADGLDGYTF,TGCAGTGCTGACGGGTTGGATGGCTACACCTTC
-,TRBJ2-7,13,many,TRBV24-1,CATSDVANYEQYF,TGTGCCACCAGTGACGTCGCAAACTACGAGCAGTACTTC
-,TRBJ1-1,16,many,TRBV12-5,CASGLVRFAGDTEASF,TGTGCTAGTGGTTTGGTAAGGTTCGCGGGGGACACTGAAGCTTCCTTT
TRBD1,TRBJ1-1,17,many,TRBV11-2,CASSLVGTGAGYTEAFF,TGTGCCAGCAGCTTAGTAGGGACAGGGGCAGGGTACACTGAAGCTTTCTTT
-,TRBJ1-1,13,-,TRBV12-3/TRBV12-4,CASSLEGITEAFF,TGTGCCAGCAGTTTAGAGGGAATCACTGAAGCTTTCTTT
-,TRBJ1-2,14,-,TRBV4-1,CVSSQDGGRVGYTF,TGCGTCAGCAGCCAAGACGGGGGGCGCGTTGGCTACACCTTC
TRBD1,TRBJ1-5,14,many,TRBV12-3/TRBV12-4,CASSFRQGGQPQHF,TGTGCCAGCAGTTTTCGACAGGGGGGTCAGCCCCAGCATTTT
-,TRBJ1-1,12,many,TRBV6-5,CASSYSGAGAFF,TGTGCCAGCAGTTACAGCGGGGCAGGAGCTTTCTTT
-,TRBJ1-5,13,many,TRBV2,CASSEQGVQPQHF,TGTGCCAGCAGTGAACAGGGCGTCCAGCCCCAGCATTTT
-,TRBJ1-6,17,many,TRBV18,CASSTTAAGNYNSPLHF,TGTGCCAGCTCAACAACCGCGGCAGGGAACTATAATTCACCCCTCCACTTT
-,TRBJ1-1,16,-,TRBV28,CASSLSYQEIYTEAFF,TGTGCCAGCAGTTTAAGTTATCAGGAAATTTACACTGAAGCTTTCTTT
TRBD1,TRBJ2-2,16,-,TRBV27,CASSRRTGSGTGELFF,TGTGCCAGCAGTAGAAGGACAGGGTCGGGCACCGGGGAGCTGTTTTTT
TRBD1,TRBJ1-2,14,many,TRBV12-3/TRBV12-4,CASSPGTAYYGYTF,TGTGCCAGCAGCCCTGGGACAGCCTACTATGGCTACACCTTC
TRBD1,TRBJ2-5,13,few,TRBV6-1,CASSIRQGETQYF,TGTGCCAGCAGTATCCGACAGGGGGAGACCCAGTACTTC
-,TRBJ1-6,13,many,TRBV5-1,CASSKAADSPLHF,TGCGCCAGCAGCAAGGCAGCGGATTCACCCCTCCACTTT
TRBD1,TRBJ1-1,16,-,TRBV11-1,CASSLTLTGDLAEAFF,TGTGCCAGCAGCTTAACGTTGACAGGGGATTTGGCTGAAGCTTTCTTT
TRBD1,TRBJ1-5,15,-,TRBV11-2,CASRTDRDSNQPQHF,TGTGCCAGCAGGACCGACAGGGATAGCAATCAGCCCCAGCATTTT